This TCR beta chain was recorded in a study of blood T cell repertoires in COVID-19. Study as a whole: Donors in the United States, Italy and Spain gave samples during acute or convalescent COVID-19.

Original data processing: Reference gene primer amplification yielded estimated nucleated cell counts. Assay used: immunoSEQ multiplex PCR; TCRdb lists only in-frame clones, some missing. For V, J and clone size, that table is used; D and trimming come from the DNA. The repertoire consists of roughly 400,000 clones, with 88% occurring once and the leading ten covering roughly 1.9%. Trimming took 4 bases from V and 2 from J, leaving 2 bases between them. The CDR3 has 11 amino acids. Germline loops: CDR1 SEHNR, CDR2 FQNEAQ (reference sequence). This clone was recorded only once. What was sequenced was PBMCs or T cells enriched from blood (not recorded which). The chain uses TRBV7-9 and TRBJ2-5; D gene ambiguous. This TCR was sampled from a woman aged 40 to 55 with acute COVID-19. The CDR3 sequence is CASSSQETQYF. CDR3 DNA sequence: TGTGCCAGCAGCTCACAAGAGACCCAGTACTTC.